This note documents a single T cell receptor beta chain sequence. The repertoire was sequenced with immunoSEQ multiplex PCR; TCRdb's copy has only in-frame clones and lacks some. The repertoire consists of around 65,000 clones, with 70% to 90% occurring once and the leading ten covering under 6%. The CDR3 is 13 amino acids. CDR1 is SNHLY and CDR2 is FYNNEI in the germline V gene. Trimming stripped 6 bases from V and 0 bases from J, with 6 bases between. This sample stems from a study of blood T cell repertoires in COVID-19. The genes are TRBV2 and TRBJ1-5; D gene uncertain. Sequenced input: peripheral blood. This TCR derives from a man aged 70 or older with acute or convalescent COVID-19. As DNA, the CDR3 is TGTGCCAGCAGCGTATATAGCAATCAGCCCCAGCATTTT. Encoded protein: CASSVYSNQPQHF.